Following are 19 T cell receptor beta chains from one sample sequenced in a study of CD8 T cells in Susac syndrome. Random hexamers served to reverse transcribe roughly 0.5 to 1 ug RNA. TCRdb re-derived calls from the immunoSEQ multiplex PCR reads in MiXCR, one entry per CDR3 protein. This table holds about 200,000 distinct CDR3 sequences, 75% to 95% found once. The sample comprised CD4+ T cells from PBMCs. All receptors derive from a human donor with Susac syndrome.

V usage is TRBV2 and J usage is TRBJ2-7, with D possibly matching TRBD1 (6 bases). This CDR3 is built from 12 residues. Germline V CDR1 and CDR2: SNHLY, FYNNEI. The V end lost 6 bases, the J end lost 3 bases, and 9 bases lay between the germline ends. The CDR3 here is CASRTDSYEQYF. CDR3 nucleotide sequence: TGTGCCAGCAGAACGGACAGCTACGAGCAGTACTTC.

The V call is TRBV28, the J call TRBJ2-1, with TRBD2 matching 16 bases. CDR3 length equals 18 residues. After removal of 3 bases from V and 2 bases from J, the junction contained 4 bases not matched to a gene. Germline V gene sequence: CDR1 MDHEN, CDR2 SYDVKM. CDR3 DNA sequence: TGTGCCAGCAGTTTCTCAGGGACTAGCGGGAGGGCCTACAATGAGCAGTTCTTC. Its translation is CASSFSGTSGRAYNEQFF.

J is TRBJ1-3 and V is TRBV19, with D uncertain. The CDR3 loop spans 13 amino acids. The ends were cut back, 7 bases at V and 0 bases at J, with 7 bases in the middle. The germline gives CDR1 LNHDA, CDR2 SQIVND (reference sequence). The CDR3: CASTRSSGNTIYF. In DNA, the CDR3 is TGTGCCAGTACCAGAAGCTCTGGAAACACCATATATTTT.

The CDR3 DNA is TGTGCCAGCAACCCAAACGGGCTCAAAGAGACCCAGTACTTC. It translates to CASNPNGLKETQYF. The rearrangement links TRBV6-1 to TRBJ2-5; D remains unclear. Trimming cost V 7 bases and J 3 bases, with 15 bases left between them. The CDR3 runs 14 residues. Germline V gene sequence: CDR1 MNHNS, CDR2 SASEGT.

The rearrangement links TRBV19 to TRBJ1-5; no firm D call. CDR3 length: 15 residues. The germline V gene has CDR1 LNHDA and CDR2 SQIVND (reference sequence). The ends were cut back, 2 bases at V and 5 bases at J, with 13 bases in the middle. The CDR3 sequence: CASSIFARSYQPQHF. The CDR3 DNA reads as TGTGCCAGTAGTATATTTGCTCGCAGTTATCAGCCCCAGCATTTT.

J is TRBJ2-7 and V is TRBV15; a weak D match, TRBD1 (6 bases). Germline CDR1 reads LNHNV; CDR2 reads YYDKDF (reference sequence). There are 14 residues in the CDR3. V gave up 4 bases and J gave up 3 bases, with 13 bases separating them. The CDR3 region is CATSITQGYYEQYF. As DNA, the CDR3 is TGTGCCACCAGCATAACACAGGGTTACTACGAGCAGTACTTC.

CDR3 protein: CASNGGRGYTF. CDR3 sequence (DNA): TGTGCCAGTAACGGAGGGCGAGGCTACACCTTC. V and J are TRBV19 and TRBJ1-2, with D uncertain. The CDR3 contains 11 residues. V shed 7 bases and J shed 8 bases, with 11 bases lying between them. Germline-derived CDR1 and CDR2 are LNHDA and SQIVND (reference sequence).

CDR3 DNA sequence: TGTGCCAGCAGCCAAGATTCCGTCCTAGCGGGGGGGTACAATGAGCAGTTCTTC. The encoded protein is CASSQDSVLAGGYNEQFF. The chain uses TRBV3-1 and TRBJ2-1, with TRBD2 matching 12 bases. V lost 0 bases and J lost 4; bases outside the gene matches: 7. This CDR3 spans 18 amino acids. Germline V gene data show CDR1 as LGHDT and CDR2 as YNNKEL (reference sequence).

This clonotype was counted once. The CDR3 is CASSSYRDPLAQYF. In DNA, the CDR3 is TGTGCCAGCAGCTCATATCGGGACCCCTTGGCCCAGTACTTC. The chain has TRBV5-4 and TRBJ2-5; D is perhaps TRBD1 or TRBD2 (5 bases each). This CDR3 spans 14 amino acids. Trimming stripped 3 bases from V and 9 bases from J, with 18 bases between. The V gene's germline CDR1 is SGHNT and CDR2 YYREEE (reference sequence).

The rearrangement joins TRBV27 to TRBJ2-1; the match to TRBD2 covers 9 bases. Per the germline V gene, CDR1 is MNHEY and CDR2 is SMNVEV (reference sequence). This CDR3 region has 15 residues. The J segment lost 8 bases and the V segment lost 4 bases, leaving 9 bases of the junction unmatched. In DNA, the CDR3 is TGTGCCAGCAGTTCCGCTCTAGCGGGACTCGATGAGCAGTTCTTC. Its translation: CASSSALAGLDEQFF.

This sequence joins TRBV20-1 and TRBJ2-5; the match to TRBD2 covers 10 bases. This CDR3 is built from 15 residues. Germline V CDR1 and CDR2: DFQATT, SNEGSKA (reference sequence). J was trimmed by 7 bases and V by 2 bases; bases with no gene match: 10. DNA for the CDR3: TGCAGTGCTAGACCCAGCGGGAGGGGTGATTGGACCCAGTACTTC. This sequence encodes CSARPSGRGDWTQYF.

V gene TRBV20-1 combines with J gene TRBJ2-3, with 7 bases aligning to TRBD2. V lost 0 bases and J lost 1; bases outside the gene matches: 4. CDR1 and CDR2 from the germline V gene are DFQATT and SNEGSKA (reference sequence). The CDR3 is 15 amino acids. DNA of the CDR3: TGCAGTGCTAGAGATCAACGGGGGGGCACAGATACGCAGTATTTT. It yields the protein CSARDQRGGTDTQYF.

The chain combines TRBV10-3 with TRBJ2-1, with a possible D match to TRBD1 (6 bases). CDR1 is ENHRY, CDR2 SYGVKD, per germline. Trimming stripped 10 bases from V and 6 bases from J, with 19 bases between. This CDR3 has 14 residues. CDR3 in amino acids: CATTDSHGRNEQFF. The DNA for the CDR3 is TGTGCCACTACGGACAGCCATGGCCGCAATGAGCAGTTCTTC.

The gene calls are TRBV28 and TRBJ2-7, with D tentatively TRBD2 (5 bases). Germline V gene sequence: CDR1 MDHEN, CDR2 SYDVKM. The CDR3 contains 11 residues. The ends were cut back, 5 bases at V and 7 bases at J, with 9 bases in the middle. As DNA, the CDR3 is TGTGCCAGCAGTACACTAGATGAGCAGTACTTC. Protein product: CASSTLDEQYF.

This chain links TRBV7-8 with TRBJ2-6, with 12 nucleotides matching TRBD2. The germline gives CDR1 SGHVS, CDR2 FQNEAQ. The trim removed 4 bases at V and 0 bases at J, leaving 7 bases unmatched. There are 19 residues in the CDR3. The CDR3: CASSSTGLAGSSGANVLTF. Written as DNA, the CDR3 is TGTGCCAGCAGCTCGACGGGACTAGCGGGTAGCTCTGGGGCCAACGTCCTGACTTTC.

This chain uses TRBV6-1 with TRBJ1-2, with D unclear. Trimming took 1 base from V and 3 from J, leaving 9 bases between them. The CDR3 runs to 14 residues. Germline loops: CDR1 MNHNS, CDR2 SASEGT. The CDR3 DNA reads TGTGCCAGCAGTGAAGGGGGTGTCGACTATGGCTACACCTTC. Translation gives CASSEGGVDYGYTF.

The V gene is TRBV30, the J gene TRBJ2-7; D gene ambiguous. Germline loops: CDR1 GTSNPN, CDR2 SVGIG (reference sequence). V was trimmed by 1 base and J by 4 bases, leaving 14 bases between them. The length of the CDR3 is 14 residues. As DNA, the CDR3 is TGTGCCTGGAGTGGCGGAACCGGCGATTACGAGCAGTACTTC. Residues: CAWSGGTGDYEQYF.

The gene calls are TRBV29-1 and TRBJ2-3, with 8 bases aligning to TRBD2. This CDR3 has 13 amino acids. Per germline, CDR1 SQVTM and CDR2 ANQGSEA. Germline trimming cut 6 bases from V and 2 bases from J; bases unmatched to any gene: 4. The CDR3: CSVERGFTDTQYF. The CDR3 bases are TGCAGCGTCGAGCGGGGGTTCACAGATACGCAGTATTTT.

This chain connects TRBV15 to TRBJ1-1; weak D call: TRBD1 (5 bases). Between the trimmed V and J ends, which lost 5 bases and 1 base, there was a span of 11 bases. This CDR3 has 14 amino acids. Germline CDR1 and CDR2: LNHNV and YYDKDF (reference sequence). CDR3 bases: TGTGCCACCAGCCGAAGACAGAAGAACACTGAAGCTTTCTTT. It encodes CATSRRQKNTEAFF.